This TCR beta chain was identified during a study of cytotoxic CD8 clonotypes in ibrutinib-treated CLL. Background on the study: The cohort had ten to eleven relapsed/refractory and around 14 treatment-naive patients, roughly 17 IGHV unmutated. Some 25 partial and 2 complete responses; at median about 70 months, roughly 15 remitted, approximately 12 progressed.

Method: immunoSEQ multiplex PCR; TCRdb's copy keeps in-frame clones and lacks some. The sample yields some 25,000 clones, roughly two thirds seen once. The CDR3 contains 15 residues. CDR1 and CDR2 from the germline V gene are SGHTA and FQGNSA. V was trimmed by 1 base and J by 0 bases, leaving 9 bases between them. Remarks on this clone: Antigen unknown.

Study results and caveats: The study found baseline clonality above age-matched healthy donors, tracking circulating CD8+ T-cell counts.

The J gene is TRBJ1-2, the V gene TRBV7-2; a weak D match, TRBD1 (5 bases). This clonotype was obtained from a human donor with chronic lymphocytic leukemia. This sample comprised PBMCs, obtained at disease progression, from a patient treated with ibrutinib. CDR3 coding DNA: TGTGCCAGCAGCTTAGGGGGGAATGCTAACTATGGCTACACCTTC. It translates to CASSLGGNANYGYTF.